The 28 T cell receptor beta chains in this list originate from one sample, sequenced in a study of blood T cells in healthy people across ages. A J-beta primer mix and a sample-barcoded 5' primer were used in a second PCR of about 6 to 12 cycles. TCRdb used MiXCR to reprocess the 5' RACE reads, holding one entry per CDR3 protein. This sample has 750,000 to 950,000 distinct CDR3 sequences, with about 55% found just once. Specimen: blood. All receptors derive from a man at least 80 years old in good health.

The chain links TRBV18 to TRBJ1-2; D is perhaps TRBD1 (5 bases). The V and J ends lost 3 bases and 4 bases respectively, with 15 bases between them. CDR1 and CDR2 (germline): KGHSH, LQKENI. This CDR3 comprises 15 residues. The CDR3 loop reads CASSPSVGDVYGYTF. Written as DNA, the CDR3 is TGTGCCAGCTCACCTTCTGTGGGGGATGTCTATGGCTACACCTTC. The full variable domain, its missing parts supplied by reference TRBV18 and TRBJ1-2, is NAGVMQNPRHLVRRRGQEARLRCSPMKGHSHVYWYRQLPEEGLKFMVYLQKENIIDESGMPKERFSAEFPKEGPSILRIQQVVRGDSAAYFCASSPSVGDVYGYTFGSGTRLTVV.

J is TRBJ2-1 and V is TRBV6-6; D is uncertain. Trimming stripped 2 bases from V and 8 bases from J, with 19 bases between. The V gene's germline CDR1 is MNHNY and CDR2 SVGAGI (reference sequence). This CDR3 has 16 residues. CDR3 in amino acids: CASSYTGTIGTDEQFF. The DNA of the CDR3 is TGTGCCAGCAGTTACACCGGAACAATTGGCACAGATGAGCAGTTCTTC.

The chain joins TRBV14 to TRBJ2-5; D remains ambiguous. V was clipped by 5 bases and J by 5 bases, with 9 bases between them. Germline lookup yields CDR1 SGHDN and CDR2 FVKESK. This CDR3 contains 12 residues. CDR3 nucleotides: TGTGCCAGCAGCAATTACTTGGAGACCCAGTACTTC. Its translation: CASSNYLETQYF. The entire variable domain, with the rest obtained from reference TRBV14 and TRBJ2-5, is as follows: EAGVTQFPSHSVIEKGQTVTLRCDPISGHDNLYWYRRVMGKEIKFLLHFVKESKQDESGMPNNRFLAERTGGTYSTLKVQPAELEDSGVYFCASSNYLETQYFGPGTRLLVL.

The rearrangement joins TRBV4-1 to TRBJ2-3, with a weak D call TRBD1 (7 bases). CDR1 and CDR2 (germline): MGHRA, YSYEKL. With 7 bases removed from V and 5 bases from J, the gap between germline ends came to 19 bases. The CDR3 length is 15 residues. The CDR3 DNA reads TGCGCCAGCACCAGCCGGAGGGGGCTAGGAGATACGCAGTATTTT. Translated: CASTSRRGLGDTQYF.

This clonotype appeared many times. This chain connects TRBV7-9 to TRBJ2-6; 8 bases map to TRBD1. Trimming took 5 bases from V and 2 from J; bases not matched to a gene: 11. The CDR3 runs 18 residues. The germline V gene has CDR1 SEHNR and CDR2 FQNEAQ (reference sequence). Here the CDR3 reads CASSPSLGQGTGANVLTF. CDR3 bases: TGTGCCAGCAGCCCGAGTCTTGGACAGGGCACTGGGGCCAACGTCCTGACTTTC.

The chain is built from TRBV9 and TRBJ1-1; TRBD1 is a possible D gene (6 bases). Looked up from germline, CDR1 is SGDLS and CDR2 is YYNGEE. There are 14 residues in the CDR3. V was cut by 6 bases and J by 0 bases, with 12 bases left in between. The DNA for the CDR3 is TGTGCCAGCAACCGGGGGGGGCTGAACACTGAAGCTTTCTTT. Protein product: CASNRGGLNTEAFF.

This clonotype is a singleton in its sample. The chain carries TRBV20-1 and TRBJ1-3; D not resolved. CDR1 DFQATT and CDR2 SNEGSKA come from the germline V gene (reference sequence). V shed 2 bases and J shed 2 bases, with 10 bases lying between them. The CDR3 consists of 14 residues. The CDR3 DNA sequence: TGCAGTGCTAGAAATTCAGTAACTGGAAACACCATATATTTT. Translation: CSARNSVTGNTIYF.

The chain couples TRBV5-1 to TRBJ2-6; no reliable D call. The V gene lost 0 bases and the J gene lost 4 bases, with 17 bases spanning the gap. The CDR3 length is 18 residues. Per germline, CDR1 SGHRS and CDR2 YFSETQ. This CDR3 reads CASSLVAAGSYGANVLTF. CDR3 nucleotide sequence: TGCGCCAGCAGCTTGGTTGCCGCAGGTTCTTACGGGGCCAACGTCCTGACTTTC.

This clonotype was counted only a few times. The chain has TRBV27 and TRBJ2-3; perhaps TRBD2 as D (5 bases). This CDR3 spans 14 amino acids. V was pared by 2 bases and J by 2 bases, with 8 bases between. Germline loops: CDR1 MNHEY, CDR2 SMNVEV (reference sequence). CDR3 in amino acids: CASSLALATDTQYF. Written as DNA, the CDR3 is TGTGCCAGCAGTTTAGCCCTAGCCACAGATACGCAGTATTTT.

This clonotype appeared a few times. The chain employs TRBV7-2 and TRBJ2-1; unclear D gene. CDR1 is SGHTA, CDR2 FQGNSA, per germline. V shed 5 bases and J shed 10 bases, with 15 bases lying between them. There are 13 residues in the CDR3. The CDR3 here is CASSLQLSGEQFF. The DNA for the CDR3 is TGTGCCAGCAGCCTACAACTTAGTGGAGAGCAGTTCTTC.

The V call is TRBV12-3 or TRBV12-4, the J call TRBJ2-1; 12 bases line up with TRBD2. V gave up 6 bases and J gave up 0 bases; unmatched junction bases: 3. CDR3 size: 16 residues. The CDR3 coding sequence is TGTGCCAGCAGCGGACTAGCGGGAAGCTCCTACAATGAGCAGTTCTTC. This gives the protein CASSGLAGSSYNEQFF.

The table lists this clonotype with a few counts. The gene calls are TRBV12-3 or TRBV12-4 and TRBJ2-1, with 13 bases lining up with TRBD2. The CDR3 is 15 residues long. After removal of 7 bases from V and 5 bases from J, the junction contained 5 bases not matched to a gene. CDR3 sequence (DNA): TGTGCCAGCAACCTGGGACTAGCGGGGAACAATGAGCAGTTCTTC. As protein: CASNLGLAGNNEQFF.

The chain uses TRBV20-1 and TRBJ2-3, with D maybe TRBD2 (6 bases). The CDR3 is made up of 13 amino acids. Germline V gene data show CDR1 as DFQATT and CDR2 as SNEGSKA (reference sequence). The V gene lost 6 bases and the J gene lost 2 bases, with 12 bases spanning the gap. The CDR3 DNA is TGCAGTGCCATGCGGGATTACACAGATACGCAGTATTTT. Its protein product is CSAMRDYTDTQYF.

This chain links TRBV27 with TRBJ1-4; unclear D gene. Germline loops: CDR1 MNHEY, CDR2 SMNVEV (reference sequence). The V and J ends lost 4 bases and 0 bases respectively, with 6 bases between them. The CDR3 has 14 residues. The CDR3 loop is CASSSWSTNEKLFF. Here the CDR3 DNA reads TGTGCCAGCAGTTCCTGGTCAACTAATGAAAAACTGTTTTTT.

There are a few counts of this clonotype. V is TRBV5-4 and J is TRBJ2-5, with D perhaps TRBD1 (7 bases). The CDR3 has 14 residues. Trimming took off 3 bases at V and 1 base at J, with 10 bases between the two ends. Looked up from germline, CDR1 is SGHNT and CDR2 is YYREEE (reference sequence). DNA of the CDR3: TGTGCCAGCAGCTCAGGGGGGACCCAAGAGACCCAGTACTTC. This codes for CASSSGGTQETQYF.

This clonotype turned up a few times. V usage is TRBV20-1 and J usage is TRBJ2-1, with 8 bases that match TRBD1. Germline values: CDR1 DFQATT, CDR2 SNEGSKA (reference sequence). V lost 3 bases and J lost 10; bases outside the gene matches: 5. This CDR3 has 12 amino acids. The CDR3 reads CSARIQGEEQFF. Written as DNA, the CDR3 is TGCAGTGCTAGGATACAGGGGGAGGAGCAGTTCTTC.

The genes are TRBV9 and TRBJ2-1, with 10 bases lining up with TRBD2. Germline V CDR1 and CDR2: SGDLS, YYNGEE. The V and J ends lost 3 bases and 0 bases, in that order; junction bases with no gene match: 12. This CDR3 is built from 19 residues. The CDR3 nucleotides are TGTGCCAGCAGCGACCCCGGAGCGTTAGCGGGAGGCTCCTACAATGAGCAGTTCTTC. Translating gives CASSDPGALAGGSYNEQFF.

The chain couples TRBV7-2 to TRBJ1-5; 10 bases are shared with TRBD1. V trimming: 5 bases; J trimming: 3 bases; junction bases outside the gene matches: 4. Germline loops: CDR1 SGHTA, CDR2 FQGNSA. This CDR3 spans 15 amino acids. Here the CDR3 reads CASSPTGGTNQPQHF. CDR3 nucleotide sequence: TGTGCCAGCAGCCCGACAGGGGGCACCAATCAGCCCCAGCATTTT.

The rearrangement uses TRBV11-2 and TRBJ1-6; D might be TRBD1 (6 bases). The V end lost 3 bases, the J end lost 14 bases, and 14 bases lay between the germline ends. Germline V gives CDR1 SGHAT, CDR2 FQNNGV. This CDR3 contains 13 residues. CDR3 DNA: TGTGCCAGCAGCTTTAGACAGGACGTCACCCTCCACTTT. It specifies CASSFRQDVTLHF.

The rearrangement links TRBV6-5 to TRBJ1-4; 7 positions agree with TRBD1. Germline CDR1 MNHEY, CDR2 SVGAGI. This CDR3 comprises 15 residues. Trimming took 0 bases from V and 6 from J; bases not matched to a gene: 4. The CDR3 here is CASSYSWDRDEKLFF. CDR3 sequence (DNA): TGTGCCAGCAGTTACTCGTGGGACAGAGATGAAAAACTGTTTTTT.

V is TRBV13 and J is TRBJ2-4; maybe TRBD2 (6 bases). The CDR3 length is 17 residues. Trimming cost V 5 bases and J 0 bases, with 17 bases left between them. CDR1 and CDR2 from the germline V gene are PRHDT and FYEKMQ (reference sequence). CDR3 sequence: CASSTEGGTIAKNIQYF. CDR3 nucleotide sequence: TGTGCCAGCAGCACGGAAGGAGGGACGATAGCCAAAAACATTCAGTACTTC.

Here the CDR3 reads CASTPRRDQPQHF. The CDR3 region has the DNA TGTGCCAGCACTCCTCGGAGGGACCAGCCCCAGCATTTT. The rearrangement links TRBV12-3 or TRBV12-4 to TRBJ1-5; a possible D gene is TRBD1 (5 bases). Trimming took 7 bases from V and 7 from J, leaving 14 bases between them. The length of the CDR3 is 13 residues.

About this clonotype itself: At one boundary the junction diverges from the germline segment, which might be a read error. This chain uses TRBV15 with TRBJ1-2; D is uncertain. CDR1 LNHNV and CDR2 YYDKDF come from the germline V gene (reference sequence). This CDR3 region has 16 residues. The CDR3 DNA follows: TGTGCCACCAGCAGAGATGAAGCAGCCTTGGGCTATGGCTGCACCTTC. As protein: CATSRDEAALGYGCTF.

The chain links TRBV9 to TRBJ1-6; D might be TRBD1 (5 bases). The CDR3 spans 15 residues. V shed 4 bases and J shed 4 bases, with 12 bases lying between them. CDR1 SGDLS and CDR2 YYNGEE come from the germline V gene. CDR3 residues: CASSPRPGYNSPLHF. CDR3 DNA sequence: TGTGCCAGCAGCCCACGGCCAGGGTATAATTCACCCCTCCACTTT.

The chain couples TRBV7-6 to TRBJ2-4; D might be TRBD2 (5 bases). Germline CDR1 SGHVS, CDR2 FNYEAQ. V was shortened by 5 bases and J by 2 bases, with 10 bases between the two germline ends. The CDR3 runs to 14 residues. This CDR3 is CASSIGGSKNIQYF. The CDR3 DNA follows: TGTGCCAGCAGCATTGGCGGGTCCAAAAACATTCAGTACTTC.

The J gene is TRBJ2-1, the V gene TRBV11-2; either TRBD1 or TRBD2 may supply D (5 bases each). CDR1 is SGHAT, CDR2 FQNNGV, per germline. There are 14 residues in the CDR3. Trimming took off 4 bases at V and 11 bases at J, with 18 bases between the two ends. CDR3 protein: CASSSGAERIKQFF. CDR3 nucleotides: TGTGCCAGCAGCTCCGGGGCGGAGCGGATCAAGCAGTTCTTC.

On this clonotype itself: An end of the junction differs from the germline gene, which may be a read error. J is TRBJ2-4 and V is TRBV11-1; D is undetermined. Germline CDR1 and CDR2: SGHAT and FQDESV (reference sequence). The CDR3 spans 13 residues. CDR3 DNA: TGTGCCTGCAGCTTAGAGACAAGGCAGAGGCAGTACTTC. Translation: CACSLETRQRQYF.

The genes are TRBV6-5 and TRBJ2-1; D remains ambiguous. The germline gives CDR1 MNHEY, CDR2 SVGAGI. Trimming shortened V by 2 bases and J by 2 bases, and 7 bases separated the two germline ends. The CDR3 has 14 residues. In nucleotides, the CDR3 is TGTGCCAGCAGTTACGTAGGCGCCTACAATGAGCAGTTCTTC. It specifies CASSYVGAYNEQFF.